Reported below is one T cell receptor (beta chain). Its cognate antigen is unknown. Sequencing was performed with immunoSEQ multiplex PCR; in TCRdb, only in-frame clones are kept and a portion is missing. The sample yields roughly 300,000 clones, 87% seen once. The source of the sample is a study of cytomegalovirus exposure and HLA in healthy donors. Across the whole study: A subsequent analysis reported that the roughly 120 validation repertoires were produced on the same platform that had also been used for the 666 first-cohort repertoires.

V was pared by 3 bases and J by 3 bases, with 13 bases between. This CDR3 region has 15 residues. The germline gives CDR1 MNHEY, CDR2 SMNVEV (reference sequence). The study's findings and limits: The classifier reportedly diagnosed cytomegalovirus status with high specificity and sensitivity. In vitro assays verified that three CMV-associated chains recognized CMV antigens specifically.

The validation cohort, a group of around 130 subjects, included the donors and was separate from the roughly 670-subject first cohort. This chain links TRBV27 with TRBJ2-3; D is perhaps TRBD1 or TRBD2 (6 bases each). Sequenced input: PBMCs. The sequence was obtained from a woman aged 25 to 39 in good health and CMV-seropositive. CDR3 DNA sequence: TGTGCCAGCAGTTTCGTCCGGGGGCGAACAGATACGCAGTATTTT. It is translated as CASSFVRGRTDTQYF.